The 27 T cell receptor beta chains in this list originate from one sample, sequenced in a study of blood T cells in healthy people across ages (dated by TCRdb to the mid-2010s). Libraries were prepared through 5' RACE. TCRdb shows the sequencer as Illumina HiSeq 2500. A second PCR of about 6 to 11 cycles was performed with a sample-barcoded 5' primer and a J-beta primer mix. Clones were called with MiXCR by TCRdb after fastp trimmed the public reads at Q25, and only in-frame beta chains were retained. Each entry merges the rows of one CDR3 protein and shows their most common DNA and genes. For this sample there are some 640,000 distinct CDR3 sequences; around 48% appear just once. The top ten constitute 25% to 35% of the sample. Material: blood. The receptors originated from a woman aged 55-69 years in good health.

The V call is TRBV5-1, the J call TRBJ2-5; maybe TRBD1 (5 bases). Trimming removed 4 bases from V and 4 bases from J, with 14 bases in between. Germline CDR1 reads SGHRS; CDR2 reads YFSETQ. This CDR3 has 14 amino acids. The CDR3 DNA reads as TGCGCCAGCAGCCAGGCAGGGTCAACAGAGACCCAGTACTTC. As protein: CASSQAGSTETQYF.

DNA of the CDR3: TGCGCCAGCAGCGATTCGACGGGGGACTACGAGCAGTACTTC. Protein: CASSDSTGDYEQYF. The chain recombines TRBV5-1 with TRBJ2-7; tentatively, D is TRBD2 (6 bases). CDR1 and CDR2 from the germline V gene are SGHRS and YFSETQ. The CDR3 consists of 14 residues. Trimming removed 4 bases from V and 3 bases from J, with 14 bases in between.

Note on this clonotype: Relative to the germline gene, one junction end is altered; a read error may explain this. This chain connects TRBV4-3 to TRBJ2-1; D is tentatively TRBD1 or TRBD2 (6 bases each). The CDR3 spans 14 residues. Germline assignment: CDR1 LGHNA and CDR2 YSLEER. The CDR3 region has the DNA TGCGCCAGCGGCCAAGGGGGGCTAGTCAATGAGCAGTTCTTC. It encodes CASGQGGLVNEQFF.

This chain joins TRBV6-2 or TRBV6-3 and TRBJ2-1, with 8 bases identical to TRBD2. Germline V gene lookup returns CDR1 MNHEY and CDR2 SVGEGT. The CDR3 sequence is 17 residues long. V dropped 6 bases and J dropped 8; count of bases not matched to a gene: 18. CDR3 sequence reads: CASRTRTSQWGDYEQFF. As DNA, the CDR3 is TGTGCCAGCAGAACACGGACTAGCCAATGGGGGGATTATGAGCAGTTCTTC.

This chain joins TRBV10-3 and TRBJ1-4; D is uncertain. CDR1 is ENHRY and CDR2 is SYGVKD in the germline V gene. Trimming took 4 bases from V and 5 from J, leaving 5 bases between them. CDR3 length equals 12 residues. CDR3 sequence reads: CAISAPNEKLFF. For the CDR3, the DNA is TGTGCCATCAGTGCTCCGAATGAAAAACTGTTTTTT.

This clonotype has only a few counts. The chain links TRBV9 to TRBJ2-1; tentative D call: TRBD1 (6 bases). Trimming pared 7 bases from V and 3 bases from J, leaving 17 bases between. This CDR3 has 15 amino acids. Germline assignment: CDR1 SGDLS and CDR2 YYNGEE. CDR3 sequence reads: CASEQGLENYNEQFF. The CDR3 coding sequence is TGTGCCAGCGAACAGGGCCTAGAGAACTACAATGAGCAGTTCTTC.

This chain connects TRBV11-3 to TRBJ2-1; D might be TRBD1 (6 bases). The DNA end lines up better with TRBJ2-7; the J call may be wrong. Germline CDR1 is SGHNT and CDR2 is YENEEA. The length of the CDR3 is 13 residues. CDR3 sequence (DNA): TGTGCCAGCAGCTTAAATAGGGACAATGAGCAGTACTTC. Translating gives CASSLNRDNEQYF.

Concerning this clonotype: A read error may produce the germline difference seen at one junction end. The chain combines TRBV29-1 with TRBJ2-1, with D possibly TRBD2 on 5 matching bases. Germline values: CDR1 SQVTM, CDR2 ANQGSEA. The CDR3 is 13 amino acids. CDR3 DNA: TGCAGGGTTGAGGAGGCGTCCTACAATGAGCAGTTCTTC. Encoded protein: CRVEEASYNEQFF.

The V call is TRBV7-2, the J call TRBJ2-1; D may be TRBD1 or TRBD2 (5 bases each). Deletions cut 2 bases from V and 9 bases from J, with 17 bases between. CDR1 and CDR2 (germline): SGHTA, FQGNSA. The CDR3 covers 15 residues. Here the CDR3 DNA reads TGTGCCAGCAGCTTATCAAACGGAAATGGGGGTGAGCAGTTCTTC. Residues: CASSLSNGNGGEQFF.

This clonotype was picked up a small number of times. The chain joins TRBV20-1 to TRBJ2-1; no definite D call. Germline V CDR1 and CDR2: DFQATT, SNEGSKA (reference sequence). V shed 5 bases and J shed 5 bases, with 7 bases lying between them. The CDR3 consists of 11 residues. CDR3 sequence reads: CSAELNNEQFF. The CDR3 nucleotides read TGCAGTGCTGAGCTAAACAATGAGCAGTTCTTC.

The chain couples TRBV12-3 or TRBV12-4 to TRBJ1-6; possible D gene TRBD1, 5 bases. V lost 6 bases and J 5 bases, leaving 14 bases between the germline ends. The CDR3 runs 15 residues. The CDR3 DNA follows: TGTGCCAGCAGGCCAAAAGACAGAAATAATTCACCCCTCCACTTT. Encoded protein: CASRPKDRNNSPLHF.

In regard to this clonotype: A single base separates this from a much larger clone, so it may be a read error. The genes are TRBV29-1 and TRBJ1-1; the match to TRBD1 covers 7 bases. Looked up from germline, CDR1 is SQVTM and CDR2 is ANQGSEA. The CDR3 is 13 residues long. V trimming: 5 bases; J trimming: 3 bases; junction bases outside the gene matches: 6. The chain's CDR3 is CSVNRGVDTEAFF. CDR3 nucleotide sequence: TGCAGCGTTAACAGGGGTGTGGACACTGAAGCTTTCTTT.

The chain joins TRBV5-6 to TRBJ1-2; possible D gene TRBD1, 6 bases. Germline loops: CDR1 SGHDT, CDR2 YYEEEE. Deletions cut 3 bases from V and 5 bases from J, with 17 bases between. The CDR3 totals 15 residues. CDR3 protein: CASSWTETDGYGYTF. CDR3 coding DNA: TGTGCCAGCAGCTGGACAGAAACTGATGGGTATGGCTACACCTTC. Using reference TRBV5-6 and TRBJ1-2 for the parts outside the CDR3, the full variable domain is DAGVTQSPTHLIKTRGQQVTLRCSPKSGHDTVSWYQQALGQGPQFIFQYYEEEERQRGNFPDRFSGHQFPNYSSELNVNALLLGDSALYLCASSWTETDGYGYTFGSGTRLTVV.

The CDR3: CASSLWQRAGRTDTQYF. CDR3 nucleotides: TGTGCCAGCAGCTTATGGCAGAGGGCGGGGCGCACAGATACGCAGTATTTT. The chain links TRBV7-9 to TRBJ2-3; weak D call: TRBD2 (6 bases). Germline CDR1 is SEHNR and CDR2 is FQNEAQ (reference sequence). The CDR3 extends over 17 amino acids. The V end lost 2 bases, the J end lost 1 base, and 16 bases lay between the germline ends.

The J gene is TRBJ2-1, the V gene TRBV5-1, with a tentative D call TRBD2 (5 bases). CDR3 length: 12 residues. Trimming stripped 7 bases from V and 7 bases from J, with 12 bases between. Germline values: CDR1 SGHRS, CDR2 YFSETQ. CDR3 sequence: CASEGTENEQFF. The CDR3 region has the DNA TGCGCCAGCGAGGGCACCGAAAATGAGCAGTTCTTC.

The chain links TRBV5-1 to TRBJ2-1; 13 positions agree with TRBD2. After removal of 6 bases from V and 9 bases from J, the junction contained 6 bases not matched to a gene. Per the germline V gene, CDR1 is SGHRS and CDR2 is YFSETQ. This CDR3 is built from 14 residues. As DNA, the CDR3 is TGCGCCAGCAATGCCGGGACTAGCGGGATTGAGCAGTTCTTC. It codes for CASNAGTSGIEQFF.

This CDR3 reads CSATPTATADYGYTF. CDR3 nucleotide sequence: TGCAGTGCTACGCCGACAGCCACCGCCGACTATGGCTACACCTTC. V usage is TRBV20-1 and J usage is TRBJ1-2, with a tentative D call TRBD1 (5 bases). The ends were cut back, 4 bases at V and 3 bases at J, with 18 bases in the middle. CDR3 length equals 15 residues. The germline CDR1 and CDR2 sequences are DFQATT and SNEGSKA (reference sequence).

This clonotype was detected only a few times. The chain has TRBV15 and TRBJ2-7; 9 bases fit TRBD2. The CDR3 spans 16 residues. Per germline, CDR1 LNHNV and CDR2 YYDKDF (reference sequence). Losses at the gene ends were 1 base for V and 2 bases for J; bases not matched to a gene: 6. The CDR3 spells CATSRGGGAFAYEQYF. The CDR3 bases are TGTGCCACCAGCAGAGGCGGGGGGGCTTTTGCCTACGAGCAGTACTTC.

The chain combines TRBV6-2 or TRBV6-3 with TRBJ1-5; perhaps TRBD1 as D (5 bases). Per the germline V gene, CDR1 is MNHEY and CDR2 is SVGEGT. CDR3 length: 15 amino acids. V was pared by 6 bases and J by 9 bases, with 21 bases between. The CDR3 loop reads CASRPGTVGYGPQHF. The CDR3 coding sequence is TGTGCCAGCAGACCCGGGACCGTGGGGTATGGGCCCCAGCATTTT.

This chain joins TRBV11-2 and TRBJ2-1, with D perhaps matching TRBD2 (6 bases). V lost 2 bases, J lost 5 bases, and 16 bases lay in between. CDR1 is SGHAT and CDR2 is FQNNGV in the germline V gene. The CDR3 runs 16 residues. CDR3 sequence (DNA): TGTGCCAGCAGCTTACGGACGGGAGTAGGGGACAATGAGCAGTTCTTC. Translating it yields CASSLRTGVGDNEQFF.

The chain is built from TRBV15 and TRBJ2-6; D remains unclear. Per the germline V gene, CDR1 is LNHNV and CDR2 is YYDKDF (reference sequence). Trimming left V 0 bases short and J 9 bases short, with 12 bases between. This CDR3 region has 15 residues. The CDR3 spells CATSRDAESYNVLTF. DNA for the CDR3: TGTGCCACCAGCAGAGATGCGGAAAGTTACAACGTCCTGACTTTC.

This clonotype has only a few counts. The chain uses TRBV7-2 and TRBJ2-7; 13 bases agree with TRBD2. The CDR3 loop spans 15 amino acids. V gave up 6 bases and J gave up 7 bases; unmatched junction bases: 9. Germline values: CDR1 SGHTA, CDR2 FQGNSA. CDR3 amino acids: CASRELAGGPREQYF. Here the CDR3 DNA reads TGTGCCAGCAGGGAACTAGCGGGAGGGCCGCGGGAGCAGTACTTC.

This clonotype showed up just a few times. This sequence joins TRBV4-2 and TRBJ2-1; 8 nucleotides align to TRBD2. This CDR3 is built from 14 residues. Germline lookup yields CDR1 LGHNA and CDR2 YNFKEQ. V dropped 2 bases and J dropped 12; count of bases not matched to a gene: 9. The DNA for the CDR3 is TGTGCCAGCAGCCAAAACCCGGGACTAGAAGTGCAGTTCTTC. Translation gives CASSQNPGLEVQFF.

The chain combines TRBV7-3 with TRBJ2-7, with D hard to call. TRBJ2-5 matches the DNA end more closely, so the J call is doubtful. CDR1 and CDR2 from the germline V gene are SGHTA and FQGTGA. CDR3 length: 17 residues. CDR3 nucleotide sequence: TGTGCCAGCAGCTTATTAGTTTTCCCCAACGAACAAGAGACCCAGTACTTC. This encodes CASSLLVFPNEQETQYF.

The chain employs TRBV25-1 and TRBJ1-1, with D tentatively TRBD1 (5 bases). Germline V gene data show CDR1 as MGHDK and CDR2 as SYGVNS. The CDR3 spans 15 residues. V lost 4 bases and J 5 bases, leaving 17 bases between the germline ends. CDR3 bases: TGTGCCAGCAGTGGGAAAGGCAGGGTGAGGACTGAAGCTTTCTTT. This sequence encodes CASSGKGRVRTEAFF.

The chain joins TRBV7-3 to TRBJ2-5; 7 nucleotides match TRBD1. The germline V gene has CDR1 SGHTA and CDR2 FQGTGA. The V and J ends lost 3 bases and 5 bases, in that order; junction bases with no gene match: 9. This CDR3 is 15 amino acids long. The CDR3 DNA reads TGTGCCAGCAGCTTCAGGGACAGCCCAGAGGAGACCCAGTACTTC. Amino acid sequence: CASSFRDSPEETQYF.

The chain is built from TRBV28 and TRBJ2-7; D may correspond to TRBD1 or TRBD2 (5 bases each). V dropped 5 bases and J dropped 1 base, with 18 bases sitting between them. The germline V gene has CDR1 MDHEN and CDR2 SYDVKM. The CDR3 contains 16 residues. The CDR3 coding sequence is TGTGCCAGCAGTACCCTCGTAGGGACGGGGTCCTACGAGCAGTACTTC. Its translation is CASSTLVGTGSYEQYF.